This record looks at one T cell receptor beta chain sequence and its context. Its antigen is unidentified. The assay was immunoSEQ multiplex PCR, and TCRdb's table has in-frame clones only and misses some. Of 9,700 or so clones listed, 80% to 90% are singletons. This CDR3 spans 15 amino acids. Trimming removed 3 bases at V and 3 bases at J, with 12 bases between. Germline V gives CDR1 LNHDA, CDR2 SQIVND (reference sequence). This record belongs to a study of T cells after posttransplantation cyclophosphamide. The study, taken as a whole, reports: Later blood repertoires were often dominated by clones from the donor CD8+ memory compartment. Tissue-infiltrating T cells from skin or gut overlapped little with blood T cells. Recipient CMV seropositivity and CMV reactivation strongly tracked TRB clonality.

Controls had myeloablative marrow grafts with methotrexate and calcineurin inhibitor, sampled at 1 year. The specimen comprised PBMCs, sampled almost 450 days after allogeneic stem cell transplant with calcineurin inhibitor and methotrexate. The origin of this receptor is a male patient in his forties or fifties who received an allogeneic stem cell transplant from an unrelated donor, was CMV-positive, and had chronic GVHD only. Some T cells may possibly be graft donor cells. This rearrangement joins TRBV19 to TRBJ2-1; a weak D match, TRBD2 (6 bases). CDR3 region: CASSIVAGSYNEQFF. For the CDR3, the DNA is TGTGCCAGTAGTATCGTGGCGGGAAGCTACAATGAGCAGTTCTTC.